The 5 T cell receptor beta chains below were found in one sample sequenced in a study of regulatory T cells in long-lasting Graves disease. Building of the TCR beta libraries involved iRepertoire HTBI primers and Arm-PCR of CDR3 regions. Via MiXCR, TCRdb re-called the multiplex PCR reads, giving one row per CDR3 protein. This repertoire shows roughly 450,000 distinct CDR3 sequences, 20% to 25% found once; its top ten account for roughly 13%. Time point of the sample: persistent/refractory GD, antithyroid drugs over 5 years with positive TRAb. PBMCs provided the RNA from which the TCR library was made. Sample: peripheral blood mononuclear cells (PBMCs), taken when the disease was refractory, from a patient treated with antithyroid drugs. Every receptor here comes from a female donor with Graves disease.

In this sample, this clonotype turned up many times. The chain combines TRBV28 with TRBJ1-1; TRBD1 might be the D (5 bases). V was trimmed by 5 bases and J by 2 bases, leaving 12 bases between them. The CDR3 covers 14 residues. CDR1 is MDHEN and CDR2 is SYDVKM in the germline V gene. This CDR3 is CASSPPGRNTEAFF. CDR3 coding DNA: TGTGCCAGCAGTCCTCCGGGACGAAACACTGAAGCTTTCTTT.

This clonotype was counted ten times or more. This sequence joins TRBV7-2 and TRBJ2-2, with D unclear. CDR3 length equals 16 residues. Germline CDR1 reads SGHTA; CDR2 reads FQGNSA. Trimming removed 2 bases at V and 0 bases at J, with 10 bases between. The chain's CDR3 is CASSLKPPSNTGELFF. The CDR3 DNA follows: TGTGCCAGCAGCTTAAAGCCCCCGTCGAACACCGGGGAGCTGTTTTTT.

This clonotype was found a few times. The V and J genes are TRBV7-8 and TRBJ1-2; D gene unclear. Germline CDR1 is SGHVS and CDR2 is FQNEAQ. The length of the CDR3 is 15 residues. V shed 1 base and J shed 0 bases, with 9 bases lying between them. The CDR3 nucleotides are TGTGCCAGCAGCTTAGATGTCGGAGCTAACTATGGCTACACCTTC. It is translated as CASSLDVGANYGYTF.

Points on this clonotype: This could be a read error, since a much larger clone is one nucleotide away. The rearrangement uses TRBV7-2 and TRBJ2-5, with 8 bases matching TRBD2. Germline V gives CDR1 SGHTA, CDR2 FQGNSA. V trimming: 7 bases; J trimming: 4 bases; junction bases outside the gene matches: 14. This CDR3 comprises 16 residues. CDR3 region: CASNPGRSGRRETQYF. CDR3 in DNA: TGTGCCAGCAACCCGGGGAGAAGCGGGAGACGAGAGACCCAGTACTTC.

A word on this clonotype: This may come from a read error, since a much larger clone is one base off. DNA of the CDR3: TGTGCCAGTAGTAGGGTGGACAGAGGGCCGGACCGAGAAAAACTGTTTTTT. This gives the protein CASSRVDRGPDREKLFF. This chain connects TRBV19 to TRBJ1-4, with TRBD1 as a possible D gene (6 bases). This CDR3 comprises 17 residues. Germline CDR1 is LNHDA and CDR2 is SQIVND (reference sequence). The ends were cut back, 4 bases at V and 8 bases at J, with 23 bases in the middle.